The rows below give T cell receptor beta chains drawn from one sample of a study of shared clonotypes between healthy human individuals. Method: immunoSEQ multiplex PCR; TCRdb's copy keeps in-frame clones and lacks some. The table lists millions of clones, around nine tenths of them singletons, with 0.13% to 0.15% in the top ten. Input material: naive CD4+ T cells sorted from blood. These receptors all stem from a man younger than 35 in good health. Both conserved end residues are part of each CDR3. A D gene is named only where the DNA matches it firmly. Not every row has a clone size; where given, it reads once, few, many or a size class.

j_call: TRBJ1-4
v_call: TRBV11-2
d_call: -
clone_size: -
cdr3_nt: TGTGCCAGCAGCTTGAACACTAATGAAAAACTGTTTTTT
cdr3_aa: CASSLNTNEKLFF

j_call: TRBJ2-7
v_call: TRBV6-5
d_call: -
clone_size: -
cdr3_nt: TGTGCCAGCAGTTACGCCGGGAACGAGCAGTACTTC
cdr3_aa: CASSYAGNEQYF

j_call: TRBJ1-2
v_call: TRBV7-9
d_call: -
clone_size: -
cdr3_nt: TGTGCCAGCAGCTTAGGCTCGGGGGGCGCAGTCCACTATGGCTACACCTTC
cdr3_aa: CASSLGSGGAVHYGYTF

j_call: TRBJ2-7
v_call: TRBV25-1
d_call: TRBD2
clone_size: -
cdr3_nt: TGTGCCAGCAGTGAGACGGGACTAGCACTCAACGAGCAGTACTTC
cdr3_aa: CASSETGLALNEQYF

j_call: TRBJ2-3
v_call: TRBV5-1
d_call: TRBD2
clone_size: -
cdr3_nt: TGCGCCAGCAGCTTTAGCGGGAGGGCAGATACGCAGTATTTT
cdr3_aa: CASSFSGRADTQYF

j_call: TRBJ1-4
v_call: TRBV11-2
d_call: TRBD1
clone_size: -
cdr3_nt: TGTGCCAGCAGCCTGACAGGGGGCAAATCGGGAGAAAAACTGTTTTTT
cdr3_aa: CASSLTGGKSGEKLFF

j_call: TRBJ2-1
v_call: TRBV7-2
d_call: TRBD2
clone_size: -
cdr3_nt: TGTGCCAGCAGCGTACAGCTCCTAAGCGGGAGGGCCGGGAATGAGCAGTTCTTC
cdr3_aa: CASSVQLLSGRAGNEQFF

j_call: TRBJ1-1
v_call: TRBV30
d_call: -
clone_size: -
cdr3_nt: TGTGCCTGGAGGCACCCTGAAGCTTTCTTT
cdr3_aa: CAWRHPEAFF

j_call: TRBJ2-5
v_call: TRBV10-3
d_call: TRBD1
clone_size: -
cdr3_nt: TGTGCCACCGCCCCCGGGACAGCATCCCCCCAAGAGACCCAGTACTTC
cdr3_aa: CATAPGTASPQETQYF

j_call: TRBJ2-7
v_call: TRBV9
d_call: -
clone_size: -
cdr3_nt: TGTGCCAGCAGCCCTGCCGGGACCTCAGAGGTACGGCAGTACTTC
cdr3_aa: CASSPAGTSEVRQYF

j_call: TRBJ2-2
v_call: TRBV7-2
d_call: -
clone_size: -
cdr3_nt: TGTGCCAGCAGCCCCTACGGCGTTGGGGGAACCGGGGAGCTGTTTTTT
cdr3_aa: CASSPYGVGGTGELFF

j_call: TRBJ2-2
v_call: TRBV7-9
d_call: -
clone_size: once
cdr3_nt: TGTGCCAGCAGCTTGGGGGGCGACGGGGAGCTGTTTTTT
cdr3_aa: CASSLGGDGELFF

j_call: TRBJ2-1
v_call: TRBV7-2
d_call: -
clone_size: -
cdr3_nt: TGTGCCAGCAGCCGCGCCTACAATGAGCAGTTCTTC
cdr3_aa: CASSRAYNEQFF

j_call: TRBJ2-1
v_call: TRBV10-3
d_call: -
clone_size: once
cdr3_nt: TGTGCCATCAGCCCAGGCCGCGAGGAGGGGCAGTTCTTC
cdr3_aa: CAISPGREEGQFF

j_call: TRBJ1-1
v_call: TRBV28
d_call: TRBD1
clone_size: -
cdr3_nt: TGTGCCAGCGGACAGGGGCGTTCCATGAACACTGAAGCTTTCTTT
cdr3_aa: CASGQGRSMNTEAFF

j_call: TRBJ2-5
v_call: TRBV12-5
d_call: TRBD2
clone_size: -
cdr3_nt: TGTGCTAGTGGTTTGGTACGGGGCCCGGGAGGGTCGGGAGAGACCCAGTACTTC
cdr3_aa: CASGLVRGPGGSGETQYF

j_call: TRBJ1-2
v_call: TRBV20-1
d_call: -
clone_size: few
cdr3_nt: TGCAGGGTGAGCACTAGATATGGCTACACCTTC
cdr3_aa: CRVSTRYGYTF

j_call: TRBJ2-2
v_call: TRBV6-1
d_call: -
clone_size: once
cdr3_nt: TGTGCCAGCAGTTCCGGGACGGCGAACACCGGGGAGCTGTTTTTT
cdr3_aa: CASSSGTANTGELFF

j_call: TRBJ2-7
v_call: TRBV15
d_call: TRBD2
clone_size: -
cdr3_nt: TGTGCCACCAGCAGAGTAGAGGCGGGGGGGTACGAGCAGTACTTC
cdr3_aa: CATSRVEAGGYEQYF

j_call: TRBJ2-7
v_call: TRBV5-6
d_call: TRBD2
clone_size: -
cdr3_nt: TGTGCCAGCAGCCTTCGGACTAGCGTGAACTACGAGCAGTACTTC
cdr3_aa: CASSLRTSVNYEQYF